The 21 T cell receptor beta chains below were found in one sample sequenced in a study of beta chain features in type 1 diabetes. General study points: Type 1 diabetes patients had TCRB CDR3s that were shorter (moderately but significantly so) in all four CD4+ subsets.

Sequenced material consisted of expressed TCRB transcripts (all of the isolated RNA was reverse transcribed). The protocol was immunoSEQ multiplex PCR, while the TCRdb copy is restricted to in-frame clones and leaves out a portion. Of approximately 44,000 clones in the sample, 65% to 70% were seen once. No antigen is known for these receptors. Sequenced: Tregs from blood. These TCRs come from a woman in her late teens or twenties with type 1 diabetes.

This sequence joins TRBV11-3 and TRBJ2-6, with D maybe TRBD2 (5 bases). The CDR3 consists of 15 residues. With 1 base removed from V and 4 bases from J, the gap between germline ends came to 8 bases. Germline-derived CDR1 and CDR2 are SGHNT and YENEEA. The CDR3 sequence is CASSLVWEGANVLTF. CDR3 nucleotide sequence: TGTGCCAGCAGCTTAGTCTGGGAGGGGGCCAACGTCCTGACTTTC.

V is TRBV19 and J is TRBJ1-1; perhaps TRBD1 as D (5 bases). The CDR3 contains 14 residues. Germline CDR1 is LNHDA and CDR2 is SQIVND (reference sequence). V was clipped by 1 base and J by 1 base, with 7 bases between them. CDR3 amino acids: CASSIAQGNTEAFF. The CDR3, as DNA: TGTGCCAGTAGTATAGCGCAGGGGAACACTGAAGCTTTCTTT.

The V and J genes are TRBV13 and TRBJ2-5, with D perhaps TRBD1 (6 bases). TRBJ2-7 matches the DNA end more closely, so the J call is doubtful. This CDR3 has 14 amino acids. The germline CDR1 and CDR2 sequences are PRHDT and FYEKMQ (reference sequence). The CDR3 is CASRRRGSLSEQYF. The CDR3 DNA is TGTGCCAGCAGACGAAGGGGGTCCCTGTCCGAGCAGTACTTC.

V and J are TRBV5-6 and TRBJ2-7; 9 bases map to TRBD2. Trimming removed 1 base from V and 2 bases from J; junction bases left unmatched: 4. The CDR3 sequence is 15 residues long. In germline, CDR1 is SGHDT, CDR2 YYEEEE. Here the CDR3 DNA reads TGTGCCAGCAGCTTGCGGACTAGCGCTGCCTACGAGCAGTACTTC. It encodes CASSLRTSAAYEQYF.

This chain joins TRBV11-1 and TRBJ2-5, with 9 bases matching TRBD1. J gave up 4 bases and V 5 bases, and 5 bases lay outside the gene matches. The CDR3 has 14 residues. Germline CDR1 and CDR2: SGHAT and FQDESV (reference sequence). CDR3 sequence (DNA): TGTGCCAGCAGCCCCACAGGGGGCCGAGAGACCCAGTACTTC. It specifies CASSPTGGRETQYF.

The rearrangement links TRBV7-9 to TRBJ1-2; D unclear. This CDR3 spans 17 amino acids. Trimming stripped 1 base from V and 1 base from J, with 16 bases between. In germline, CDR1 is SEHNR, CDR2 FQNEAQ (reference sequence). The CDR3, as DNA: TGTGCCAGCAGCTTAGGGGATACGACGGGAAATAACTATGGCTACACCTTC. This codes for CASSLGDTTGNNYGYTF.

The V and J genes are TRBV7-8 and TRBJ2-5; no definite D call. V lost 3 bases and J 7 bases, leaving 12 bases between the germline ends. This CDR3 has 13 amino acids. The germline gives CDR1 SGHVS, CDR2 FQNEAQ. CDR3 residues: CASSFRSVGTQYF. The CDR3 DNA sequence: TGTGCCAGCAGCTTCCGGAGTGTGGGGACCCAGTACTTC.

V is TRBV5-1 and J is TRBJ2-3; 7 bases align to TRBD2. This CDR3 spans 14 amino acids. Germline V gene sequence: CDR1 SGHRS, CDR2 YFSETQ. The ends lost 4 bases at V and 2 bases at J; junction bases unmatched: 4. The CDR3 protein is CASSPAGTTDTQYF. The CDR3 DNA reads as TGCGCCAGCAGCCCAGCGGGGACCACAGATACGCAGTATTTT. The full variable domain, with the rest looked up from reference TRBV5-1 and TRBJ2-3, is KAGVTQTPRYLIKTRGQQVTLSCSPISGHRSVSWYQQTPGQGLQFLFEYFSETQRNKGNFPGRFSGRQFSNSRSEMNVSTLELGDSALYLCASSPAGTTDTQYFGPGTRLTVL.

The V call is TRBV27, the J call TRBJ1-2; D is unresolved. V was trimmed by 4 bases and J by 2 bases, leaving 11 bases between them. Germline CDR1 MNHEY, CDR2 SMNVEV (reference sequence). The CDR3 runs 14 residues. CDR3 protein: CASSSSSRNYGYTF. The CDR3 nucleotides read TGTGCCAGCAGTTCTTCCAGTCGCAACTATGGCTACACCTTC.

With regard to this clone: The junction departs from germline at one end; a sequencing error may be responsible. V is TRBV7-2 and J is TRBJ2-3; 8 bases agree with TRBD2. This CDR3 region has 13 residues. CDR1 is SGHTA, CDR2 FQGNSA, per germline. CDR3 sequence reads: CATSPGGGDTQYF. CDR3 nucleotide sequence: TGTGCCACCAGCCCCGGGGGGGGAGATACGCAGTATTTT.

This clone counts as medium-sized (0.01 to 0.1%). The chain links TRBV7-9 to TRBJ2-4, with 10 nucleotides matching TRBD2. V lost 4 bases, J lost 12 bases, and 9 bases stayed unmatched. The CDR3 is 14 amino acids. The germline V gene has CDR1 SEHNR and CDR2 FQNEAQ (reference sequence). Here the CDR3 reads CASSSGLADPCQYF. In DNA, the CDR3 is TGTGCCAGCAGCTCTGGACTAGCGGACCCTTGTCAGTACTTC.

The J gene is TRBJ1-4, the V gene TRBV14, with TRBD1 matching 8 bases. The CDR3 spans 12 residues. Germline assignment: CDR1 SGHDN and CDR2 FVKESK. Trimming removed 1 base from V and 11 bases from J; junction bases left unmatched: 0. The CDR3 reads CASSQAGGKLFF. The CDR3 region has the DNA TGTGCCAGCAGCCAAGCAGGGGGCAAACTGTTTTTT.

This clone was observed once. The J gene is TRBJ2-2, the V gene TRBV7-2; TRBD2 agrees at 9 bases. The CDR3 runs 16 residues. V lost 5 bases and J lost 6; bases outside the gene matches: 10. Germline CDR1 is SGHTA and CDR2 is FQGNSA. The CDR3 DNA follows: TGTGCCAGCAGCCCCGGCGCGGGGGGGCGGGCCGGGGAGCTGTTTTTT. Amino acid sequence: CASSPGAGGRAGELFF. Drawing the rest from reference TRBV7-2 and TRBJ2-2, the complete variable domain is GAGVSQSPSNKVTEKGKDVELRCDPISGHTALYWYRQSLGQGLEFLIYFQGNSAPDKSGLPSDRFSAERTGGSVSTLTIQRTQQEDSAVYLCASSPGAGGRAGELFFGEGSRLTVL.

The V call is TRBV29-1, the J call TRBJ1-5, with D possibly matching TRBD1 (6 bases). The CDR3 has 12 amino acids. Trimming pared 4 bases from V and 4 bases from J, leaving 8 bases between. Looked up from germline, CDR1 is SQVTM and CDR2 is ANQGSEA. CDR3: CSVAGANQPQHF. CDR3 nucleotides: TGCAGCGTTGCAGGGGCAAATCAGCCCCAGCATTTT.

This clone was counted between two and nine times. The rearrangement uses TRBV6-6 and TRBJ1-2; D might be TRBD1 (5 bases). Germline CDR1 is MNHNY and CDR2 is SVGAGI (reference sequence). CDR3 length: 13 residues. V was pared by 2 bases and J by 3 bases, with 7 bases between. The DNA for the CDR3 is TGTGCCAGCAGTTACGGGGCGTACTATGGCTACACCTTC. Its translation: CASSYGAYYGYTF.

This chain connects TRBV6-6 to TRBJ1-2, with D possibly being TRBD1 (5 bases). Germline CDR1 reads MNHNY; CDR2 reads SVGAGI (reference sequence). This CDR3 has 15 residues. Trimming removed 6 bases from V and 6 bases from J, with 20 bases in between. The CDR3 is CASSFDPGIRDGYTF. The CDR3 nucleotides are TGTGCCAGCAGCTTCGATCCAGGGATAAGAGATGGCTACACCTTC.

This clone was seen a single time. This sequence joins TRBV2 and TRBJ2-3; TRBD2 matches 12 bases. The ends lost 6 bases at V and 0 bases at J; junction bases unmatched: 7. In germline, CDR1 is SNHLY, CDR2 FYNNEI. The CDR3 length is 17 residues. The CDR3 DNA follows: TGTGCCAGCAGCTACGGACTAGCGGGACTGAGCACAGATACGCAGTATTTT. Encoded protein: CASSYGLAGLSTDTQYF.

The CDR3 reads CASSIRGTSGRTTQYF. The CDR3 DNA reads TGTGCCAGTAGTATTAGGGGAACTAGCGGGAGGACGACGCAGTATTTT. This chain links TRBV19 with TRBJ2-3, with 12 bases aligning to TRBD2. CDR3 length: 16 amino acids. V trimming: 3 bases; J trimming: 9 bases; junction bases outside the gene matches: 10. CDR1 is LNHDA, CDR2 SQIVND, per germline (reference sequence).

The chain joins TRBV29-1 to TRBJ1-2; D possibly corresponds to TRBD1 (5 bases). CDR1 is SQVTM and CDR2 is ANQGSEA in the germline V gene. Trimming took off 0 bases at V and 10 bases at J, with 15 bases between the two ends. There are 13 residues in the CDR3. In DNA form, the CDR3 reads TGCAGCGTTGAAGATCGTGGCAGGGTGGCCTACACCTTC. It translates to CSVEDRGRVAYTF.

This chain links TRBV4-2 with TRBJ1-2; D possibly corresponds to TRBD1 (5 bases). Trimming stripped 0 bases from V and 8 bases from J, with 7 bases between. The CDR3 loop spans 12 amino acids. CDR1 and CDR2 (germline): LGHNA, YNFKEQ. The CDR3 here is CASSQDQGGYTF. Written as DNA, the CDR3 is TGTGCCAGCAGCCAAGATCAGGGAGGCTACACCTTC.

V usage is TRBV7-2 and J usage is TRBJ1-5, with 7 bases lining up with TRBD1. Germline CDR1 reads SGHTA; CDR2 reads FQGNSA. The CDR3 is made up of 14 amino acids. The V segment lost 5 bases and the J segment 4 bases; nucleotides outside the gene matches: 5. This CDR3 reads CASSLTGLNQPQHF. CDR3 DNA: TGTGCCAGCAGCCTGACAGGGTTGAATCAGCCCCAGCATTTT.